The clone carrying this TCR beta chain appeared many times. Its cognate antigen is unknown. This sample was included in a study of early T cells in non-severe SARS-CoV-2 infection. Study context: Sequencing input comprised bulk RNA from unsorted whole blood; chain pairing was not available. Study-wide points: VDJdb matching, biased toward anti-spike CD8 responses, missed private and CD4 specificities.

Trimming took 3 bases from V and 4 from J, leaving 13 bases between them. The V gene's germline CDR1 is MNHNS and CDR2 SASEGT. This CDR3 has 14 amino acids. Individual cDNA molecules carried attached unique molecular identifiers. One entry per CDR3 protein, called by TCRdb with MiXCR from the 5' RACE reads. The sample holds about 52,000 distinct CDR3 sequences; about 10% are singletons and the top ten take less than 15%. The sequencing sample was made of whole blood. The sequence came from an adult who was a healthcare worker with PCR-confirmed SARS-CoV-2 infection or an uninfected control (not recorded which). The genes are TRBV6-1 and TRBJ2-7; D may be TRBD2 (5 bases). The CDR3 spells CASSEQAGPYEQYF. CDR3 nucleotide sequence: TGTGCCAGCAGTGAGCAGGCGGGCCCATACGAGCAGTACTTC.